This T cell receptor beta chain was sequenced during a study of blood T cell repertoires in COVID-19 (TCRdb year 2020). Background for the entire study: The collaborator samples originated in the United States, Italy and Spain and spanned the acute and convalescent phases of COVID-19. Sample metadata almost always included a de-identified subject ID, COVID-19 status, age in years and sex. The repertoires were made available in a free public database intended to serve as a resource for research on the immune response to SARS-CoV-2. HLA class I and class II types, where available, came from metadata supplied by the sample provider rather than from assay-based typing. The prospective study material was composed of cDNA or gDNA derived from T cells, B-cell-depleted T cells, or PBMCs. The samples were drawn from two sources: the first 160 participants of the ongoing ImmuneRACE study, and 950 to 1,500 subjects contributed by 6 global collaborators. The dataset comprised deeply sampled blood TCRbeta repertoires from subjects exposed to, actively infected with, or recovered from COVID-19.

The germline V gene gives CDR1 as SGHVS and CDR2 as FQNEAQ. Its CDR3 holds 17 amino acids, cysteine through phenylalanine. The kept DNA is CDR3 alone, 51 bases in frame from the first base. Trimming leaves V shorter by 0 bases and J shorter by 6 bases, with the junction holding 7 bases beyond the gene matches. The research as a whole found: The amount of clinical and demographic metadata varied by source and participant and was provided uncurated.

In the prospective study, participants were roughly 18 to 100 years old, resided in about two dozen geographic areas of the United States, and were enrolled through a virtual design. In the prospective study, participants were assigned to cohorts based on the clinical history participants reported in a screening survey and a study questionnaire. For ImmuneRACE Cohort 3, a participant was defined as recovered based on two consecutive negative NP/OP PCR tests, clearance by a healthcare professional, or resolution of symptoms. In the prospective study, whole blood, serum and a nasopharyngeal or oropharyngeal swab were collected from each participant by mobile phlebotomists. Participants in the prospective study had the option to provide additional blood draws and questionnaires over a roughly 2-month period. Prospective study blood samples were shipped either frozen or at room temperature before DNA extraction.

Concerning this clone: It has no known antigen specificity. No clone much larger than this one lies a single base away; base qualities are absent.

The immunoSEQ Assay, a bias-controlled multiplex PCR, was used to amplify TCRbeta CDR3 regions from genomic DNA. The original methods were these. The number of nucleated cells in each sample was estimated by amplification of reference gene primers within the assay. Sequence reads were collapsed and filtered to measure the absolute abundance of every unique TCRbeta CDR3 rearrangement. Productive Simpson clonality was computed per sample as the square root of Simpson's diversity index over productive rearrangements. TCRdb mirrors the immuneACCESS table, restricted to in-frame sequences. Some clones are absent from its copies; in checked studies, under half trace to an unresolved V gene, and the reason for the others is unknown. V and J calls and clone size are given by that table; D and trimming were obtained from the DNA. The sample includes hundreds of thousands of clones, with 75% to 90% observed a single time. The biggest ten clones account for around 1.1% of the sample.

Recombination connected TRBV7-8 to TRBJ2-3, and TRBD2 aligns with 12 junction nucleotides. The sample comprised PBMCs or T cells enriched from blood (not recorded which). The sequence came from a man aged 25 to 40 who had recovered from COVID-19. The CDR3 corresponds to CASSLAASGGGGDTQYF. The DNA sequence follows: TGTGCCAGCAGCTTAGCGGCTAGCGGGGGGGGAGGCGATACGCAGTATTTT.